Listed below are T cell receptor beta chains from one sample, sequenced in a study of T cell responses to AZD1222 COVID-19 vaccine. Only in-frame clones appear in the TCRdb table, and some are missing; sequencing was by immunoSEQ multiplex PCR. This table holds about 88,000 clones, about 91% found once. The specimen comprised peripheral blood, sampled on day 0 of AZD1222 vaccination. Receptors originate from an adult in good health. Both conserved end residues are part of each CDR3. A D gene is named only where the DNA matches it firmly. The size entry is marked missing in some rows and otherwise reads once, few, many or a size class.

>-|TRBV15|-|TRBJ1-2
CATSANRRNWGYGYTF
TGTGCCACCAGCGCGAACCGGAGGAATTGGGGCTATGGCTACACCTTC
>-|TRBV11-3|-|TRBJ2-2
CASSYRSGPGELFF
TGTGCCAGCAGCTATCGTTCAGGGCCCGGGGAGCTGTTTTTT
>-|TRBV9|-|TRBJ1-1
CASSVTMNTEAFF
TGTGCCAGCAGCGTTACCATGAACACTGAAGCTTTCTTT
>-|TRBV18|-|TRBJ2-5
CASSPLRNSGQETQYF
TGTGCCAGCTCACCACTAAGGAACTCAGGTCAAGAGACCCAGTACTTC
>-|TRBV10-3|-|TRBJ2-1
CAIRDEGDEQFF
TGTGCCATCAGGGACGAAGGTGATGAGCAGTTCTTC
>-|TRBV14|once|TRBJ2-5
CASSQWTRETQYF
TGTGCCAGCAGCCAATGGACACGGGAGACCCAGTACTTC
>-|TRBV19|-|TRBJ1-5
CASTPRGRGLSQPQHF
TGTGCCAGTACCCCACGGGGCAGGGGCTTAAGTCAGCCCCAGCATTTT
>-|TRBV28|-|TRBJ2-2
CASSPGAGYTGELFF
TGTGCCAGCAGTCCCGGGGCGGGATATACCGGGGAGCTGTTTTTT
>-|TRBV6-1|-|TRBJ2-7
CASSEAPSFEQYF
TGTGCCAGCAGTGAAGCCCCTTCTTTCGAGCAGTACTTC
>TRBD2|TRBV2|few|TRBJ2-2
CASRNLAGYTGELFF
TGTGCCAGCAGGAATCTAGCGGGCTATACCGGGGAGCTGTTTTTT
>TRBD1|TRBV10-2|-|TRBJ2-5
CASSLTGSLGDQETQYF
TGCGCCAGCAGTCTGACAGGGAGTCTGGGGGACCAAGAGACCCAGTACTTC
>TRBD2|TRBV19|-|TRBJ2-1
CASSPTSGAYNEQFF
TGTGCCAGTAGTCCTACTAGCGGAGCCTACAATGAGCAGTTCTTC
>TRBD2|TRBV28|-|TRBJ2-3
CASSTLAVWEDTQYF
TGTGCCAGCAGCACCCTAGCGGTATGGGAAGATACGCAGTATTTT
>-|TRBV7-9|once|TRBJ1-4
CASSFNRLNRNEKLFF
TGTGCCAGCAGCTTCAATCGGCTTAACCGTAATGAAAAACTGTTTTTT
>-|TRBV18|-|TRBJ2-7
CASSPAGADEQYF
TGTGCCAGCTCACCGGCAGGGGCGGACGAGCAGTACTTC
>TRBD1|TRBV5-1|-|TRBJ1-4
CASSPRTGATNEKLFF
TGCGCCAGCAGTCCTCGGACAGGAGCAACTAATGAAAAACTGTTTTTT
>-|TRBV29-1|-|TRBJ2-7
CSVGRDNEQYF
TGCAGCGTTGGCAGGGACAACGAGCAGTACTTC
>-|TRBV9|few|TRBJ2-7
CASSPSLAVSYEQYF
TGTGCCAGCAGCCCCTCTCTGGCGGTTTCCTACGAGCAGTACTTC
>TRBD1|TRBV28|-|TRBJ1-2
CASTDRTNYGYTF
TGTGCCAGCACGGACAGGACTAACTATGGCTACACCTTC
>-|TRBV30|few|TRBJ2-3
CAWTISSTDTQYF
TGTGCCTGGACAATAAGTAGCACAGATACGCAGTATTTT
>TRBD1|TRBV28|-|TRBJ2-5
CASSPPQRGQTQYF
TGTGCCAGCAGCCCACCTCAAAGGGGGCAGACCCAGTACTTC
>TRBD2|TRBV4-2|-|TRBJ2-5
CASSQESRGGWETQYF
TGTGCCAGCAGCCAAGAGAGTCGGGGGGGCTGGGAGACCCAGTACTTC
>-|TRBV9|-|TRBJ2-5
CASSVEGLQETQYF
TGTGCCAGCAGCGTAGAAGGATTACAAGAGACCCAGTACTTC
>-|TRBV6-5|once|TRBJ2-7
CASSFSASYEQYF
TGTGCCAGCAGTTTTTCGGCCTCCTACGAGCAGTACTTC
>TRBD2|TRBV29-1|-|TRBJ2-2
CSVYPGLAGANTGELFF
TGCAGCGTATATCCGGGACTAGCGGGAGCGAACACCGGGGAGCTGTTTTTT
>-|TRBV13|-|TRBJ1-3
CASRAKDSGNTIYF
TGTGCCAGCAGGGCCAAGGACAGTGGAAACACCATATATTTT
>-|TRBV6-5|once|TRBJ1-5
CASSFTGFSNQPQHF
TGTGCCAGCAGTTTTACTGGGTTTAGCAATCAGCCCCAGCATTTT
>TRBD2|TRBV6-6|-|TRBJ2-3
CASETGGRNTQYF
TGTGCCAGCGAGACGGGGGGGAGGAATACGCAGTATTTT
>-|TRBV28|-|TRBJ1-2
CASSLIGRGLLYGYTF
TGTGCCAGCAGTTTAATAGGAAGGGGCCTCCTCTATGGCTACACCTTC